Below are 25 T cell receptor beta chains sequenced from a single sample in a study of blood T cell repertoires in COVID-19. The method was immunoSEQ multiplex PCR; TCRdb's version includes in-frame clones alone and lacks a portion of them. The repertoire consists of about 100,000 clones, with more than 65% occurring once and the leading ten covering roughly a third. The sample comprised peripheral blood. The origin of the receptors is a man aged 70 or older with active or convalescent COVID-19.

The rearrangement uses TRBV6-4 and TRBJ2-1; 8 nucleotides line up with TRBD2. Trimming took 2 bases from V and 1 from J; bases not matched to a gene: 4. Per germline, CDR1 MRHNA and CDR2 SNTAGT. The CDR3 spans 16 residues. CDR3 nucleotides: TGTGCCAGCAGTGACACAAGCGGGGGATCCTACAATGAGCAGTTCTTC. Encoded protein: CASSDTSGGSYNEQFF.

This clone was found a few times. This chain joins TRBV10-2 and TRBJ1-6; maybe TRBD1 (6 bases). Germline V gene lookup returns CDR1 WSHSY and CDR2 SAAADI. Trimming shortened V by 2 bases and J by 8 bases, and 19 bases separated the two germline ends. There are 17 residues in the CDR3. DNA for the CDR3: TGCGCCAGCAGTGAGCCGCGGGGGCGGGACGGTGATTCACCCCTCCACTTT. It codes for CASSEPRGRDGDSPLHF.

The chain combines TRBV28 with TRBJ1-1; D not certain. The CDR3 contains 15 residues. CDR1 and CDR2 from the germline V gene are MDHEN and SYDVKM. Trimming removed 5 bases from V and 10 bases from J, with 23 bases in between. The CDR3, as DNA: TGTGCCAGCAGTCCACCGCAGGTGATACCTTTCAGAGCTTTCTTT. This encodes CASSPPQVIPFRAFF.

This clone showed up just once. V gene TRBV4-1 combines with J gene TRBJ2-7; TRBD1 aligns across 10 bases. The CDR3 is made up of 15 amino acids. Germline V CDR1 and CDR2: MGHRA, YSYEKL. J was trimmed by 1 base and V by 4 bases; bases with no gene match: 4. CDR3 in amino acids: CASSLRDRGSYEQYF. The CDR3 bases are TGCGCCAGCAGCCTCCGGGACAGGGGTTCCTACGAGCAGTACTTC.

This clone was observed once. V gene TRBV10-3 combines with J gene TRBJ2-1; a possible D gene is TRBD2 (5 bases). The CDR3 runs 12 residues. Germline CDR1 reads ENHRY; CDR2 reads SYGVKD. Between the trimmed V and J ends, which lost 4 bases and 10 bases, there was a span of 11 bases. This CDR3 is CAISAGMGEQFF. The DNA for the CDR3 is TGTGCCATCAGTGCGGGAATGGGCGAGCAGTTCTTC.

The genes are TRBV5-6 and TRBJ1-1; D gene ambiguous. Germline V gene data show CDR1 as SGHDT and CDR2 as YYEEEE. CDR3 length: 17 amino acids. The V gene lost 2 bases and the J gene lost 2 bases, with 19 bases spanning the gap. CDR3 nucleotide sequence: TGTGCCAGCAGCTTACAATCCAGGAATCCTTTCAACACTGAAGCTTTCTTT. Translation gives CASSLQSRNPFNTEAFF. The entire variable domain, with the rest obtained from reference TRBV5-6 and TRBJ1-1, is as follows: DAGVTQSPTHLIKTRGQQVTLRCSPKSGHDTVSWYQQALGQGPQFIFQYYEEEERQRGNFPDRFSGHQFPNYSSELNVNALLLGDSALYLCASSLQSRNPFNTEAFFGQGTRLTVV.

This chain connects TRBV7-9 to TRBJ1-6; D is ambiguous. V was pared by 5 bases and J by 1 base, with 15 bases between. The CDR3 consists of 17 residues. CDR1 and CDR2 (germline): SEHNR, FQNEAQ (reference sequence). The CDR3 loop reads CASSVRSGGSYNSPLHF. CDR3 bases: TGTGCCAGCAGCGTCCGATCGGGAGGGTCCTATAATTCACCCCTCCACTTT.

The rearrangement joins TRBV4-1 to TRBJ2-6; 7 bases fit TRBD1. CDR1 and CDR2 (germline): MGHRA, YSYEKL. This CDR3 has 16 amino acids. V lost 3 bases, J lost 3 bases, and 5 bases stayed unmatched. CDR3 sequence reads: CASSQSDRVGANVLTF. CDR3 DNA: TGCGCCAGCAGCCAGAGCGACAGGGTTGGGGCCAACGTCCTGACTTTC.

The V gene is TRBV9, the J gene TRBJ2-5; D is possibly TRBD1 (6 bases). The CDR3 is 14 amino acids. The V end was cut by 3 bases, the J end by 1 base, with 10 bases between. Germline V lookup: CDR1 SGDLS, CDR2 YYNGEE. In nucleotides, the CDR3 is TGTGCCAGCAGCGAGACAGGCGGCCAAGAGACCCAGTACTTC. It translates to CASSETGGQETQYF.

Relative to its sample, this clone is large (0.1 to 1%). The V gene is TRBV2, the J gene TRBJ2-7, with TRBD2 as a possible D gene (7 bases). CDR1 and CDR2 (germline): SNHLY, FYNNEI. V lost 7 bases and J lost 0, with 19 bases in between. The CDR3 sequence is 16 residues long. For the CDR3, the DNA is TGTGCCAGCAATTTGGGAGGGACACGGAGCTCCTACGAGCAGTACTTC. Translated: CASNLGGTRSSYEQYF.

The chain uses TRBV4-1 and TRBJ2-1; possibly TRBD1 for D (5 bases). With 6 bases removed from V and 5 bases from J, the gap between germline ends came to 14 bases. In germline, CDR1 is MGHRA, CDR2 YSYEKL. The CDR3 sequence is 14 residues long. The CDR3: CASSQLGLNNEQFF. DNA of the CDR3: TGCGCCAGCAGTCAGTTGGGGCTCAACAATGAGCAGTTCTTC.

The rearrangement joins TRBV9 to TRBJ1-1; D is undetermined. The germline V and J ends were trimmed by 3 bases and 8 bases, with 8 bases remaining between them. Germline V gene sequence: CDR1 SGDLS, CDR2 YYNGEE. The CDR3 spans 11 residues. CDR3 region: CASSGGGEAFF. The CDR3 nucleotides are TGTGCCAGCAGCGGCGGTGGGGAAGCTTTCTTT.

This clone was observed a handful of times. V is TRBV30 and J is TRBJ1-6; TRBD1 agrees at 11 bases. The germline V gene has CDR1 GTSNPN and CDR2 SVGIG (reference sequence). The CDR3 loop spans 12 amino acids. Trimming removed 5 bases from V and 9 bases from J; junction bases left unmatched: 0. The CDR3 region is CAWGQGASPLHF. For the CDR3, the DNA is TGTGCCTGGGGACAGGGGGCTTCACCCCTCCACTTT.

The chain joins TRBV7-2 to TRBJ2-1, with 10 bases identical to TRBD2. With V trimmed by 5 bases and J by 5 bases, 6 bases remained unmatched. Per the germline V gene, CDR1 is SGHTA and CDR2 is FQGNSA. This CDR3 is 15 amino acids long. The CDR3 reads CASSISGGPHNEQFF. The CDR3 region has the DNA TGTGCCAGCAGCATTAGCGGGGGGCCTCACAATGAGCAGTTCTTC.

This clone was seen only a few times. V is TRBV30 and J is TRBJ1-5; possible D gene TRBD1, 5 bases. Looked up from germline, CDR1 is GTSNPN and CDR2 is SVGIG (reference sequence). The length of the CDR3 is 15 residues. The germline V and J ends were trimmed by 3 bases and 1 base, with 13 bases remaining between them. CDR3 sequence (DNA): TGTGCCTGGAGGCGGGGGGGGGTAAGCAATCAGCCCCAGCATTTT. It specifies CAWRRGGVSNQPQHF.

The V gene is TRBV9, the J gene TRBJ2-2, with TRBD2 matching 8 bases. V dropped 4 bases and J dropped 5; count of bases not matched to a gene: 10. The CDR3 consists of 16 residues. Per germline, CDR1 SGDLS and CDR2 YYNGEE. The DNA of the CDR3 is TGTGCCAGCAGCCCCATTCGGGAGGGCAGGACCGGGGAGCTGTTTTTT. Protein product: CASSPIREGRTGELFF.

The rearrangement joins TRBV10-3 to TRBJ2-7; TRBD1 aligns across 9 bases. V lost 0 bases to trimming and J lost 0 bases; unmatched junction nucleotides: 6. CDR1 is ENHRY, CDR2 SYGVKD, per germline. The CDR3 is 17 amino acids. Here the CDR3 DNA reads TGTGCCATCAGTGAGTCGATGGGACAGGGAAGCTCCTACGAGCAGTACTTC. Translation: CAISESMGQGSSYEQYF.

This clone was seen only once. The chain combines TRBV6-1 with TRBJ2-7; 9 bases align to TRBD2. The germline CDR1 and CDR2 sequences are MNHNS and SASEGT. Trimming cost V 3 bases and J 5 bases; bases outside gene matches: 8. There are 15 residues in the CDR3. The CDR3 sequence is CASSEAGGPRDEQYF. CDR3 in DNA: TGTGCCAGCAGTGAGGCGGGGGGGCCCCGGGACGAGCAGTACTTC.

This rearrangement joins TRBV5-1 to TRBJ1-2; 7 bases line up with TRBD1. Trimming cost V 4 bases and J 3 bases; bases outside gene matches: 6. The CDR3 contains 14 residues. Germline CDR1 and CDR2: SGHRS and YFSETQ. The CDR3 sequence: CASSQTGSDYGYTF. The CDR3 DNA sequence: TGCGCCAGCAGCCAGACAGGGTCCGACTATGGCTACACCTTC.

This clone came up a few times. The J gene is TRBJ2-2, the V gene TRBV5-4; no clear D. Germline assignment: CDR1 SGHNT and CDR2 YYREEE (reference sequence). CDR3 length equals 14 residues. V was clipped by 0 bases and J by 0 bases, with 3 bases between them. The DNA of the CDR3 is TGTGCCAGCAGCTTGGACTCGAACACCGGGGAGCTGTTTTTT. Amino acid sequence: CASSLDSNTGELFF.

This chain uses TRBV15 with TRBJ1-6; 7 nucleotides match TRBD1. The V and J ends lost 0 bases and 9 bases, in that order; junction bases with no gene match: 8. The germline CDR1 and CDR2 sequences are LNHNV and YYDKDF (reference sequence). The CDR3 is 16 residues long. DNA of the CDR3: TGTGCCACCAGCAGAGATAGGGGGACAGTAAGTTCACCCCTCCACTTT. Protein sequence: CATSRDRGTVSSPLHF.

This clone was counted a single time. CDR3 sequence reads: CASSLVGLAGGRNTQYF. DNA of the CDR3: TGTGCCAGCAGCTTAGTGGGACTAGCGGGGGGGCGAAATACGCAGTATTTT. The V and J genes are TRBV11-2 and TRBJ2-3; 16 nucleotides line up with TRBD2. Trimming took 1 base from V and 7 from J; bases not matched to a gene: 5. Germline CDR1 SGHAT, CDR2 FQNNGV. The CDR3 totals 17 residues.

This clone was recorded only once. The chain recombines TRBV7-6 with TRBJ1-2; the D gene is possibly TRBD1 (5 bases). CDR3 length: 15 residues. The V gene lost 5 bases and the J gene lost 4 bases, with 17 bases spanning the gap. Germline assignment: CDR1 SGHVS and CDR2 FNYEAQ. The CDR3, as DNA: TGTGCCAGCAGCCATAATACGGGGGTTGCCTATGGCTACACCTTC. It specifies CASSHNTGVAYGYTF.

The V gene is TRBV19, the J gene TRBJ1-2, with 12 bases that match TRBD1. CDR1 is LNHDA and CDR2 is SQIVND in the germline V gene (reference sequence). Trimming cost V 8 bases and J 8 bases; bases outside gene matches: 15. The CDR3 extends over 16 amino acids. The CDR3 DNA reads TGTGCCAGTGCACTTGGGGACAGGGGGCGAACAGGAGGCTACACCTTC. Encoded protein: CASALGDRGRTGGYTF.

The DNA of the CDR3 is TGTGCCAGCAGTTTACCCGGGGGGGGCTCCTACAATGAGCAGTTCTTC. Translated: CASSLPGGGSYNEQFF. This chain joins TRBV28 and TRBJ2-1; TRBD2 matches 8 bases. The CDR3 runs to 16 residues. After removal of 2 bases from V and 0 bases from J, the junction contained 3 bases not matched to a gene. The germline V gene encodes CDR1 MDHEN and CDR2 SYDVKM.